This T cell receptor (beta chain) was identified during a study of T cell repertoires in cytomegalovirus infection. Each CDR3 protein is one row after TCRdb ran MiXCR on the reads. The sample carries some 800,000 distinct CDR3 sequences, 25% to 35% recorded once. This clonotype was seen more than once but under ten times. Its specificity is unknown. CDR1 and CDR2 from the germline V gene are MNHNS and SASEGT. The CDR3 consists of 13 residues. V shed 11 bases and J 7 bases; nucleotides not matched to a gene: 8. The origin of this receptor is a human donor in good health (CMV status not recorded). Some clones in this sample may be carry-over from other donors' samples. The sample consisted of cultured CD8+ T cells from PBMCs, taken from culture after CMV antigen stimulation. The gene calls are TRBV6-1 and TRBJ1-6; 7 nucleotides agree with TRBD1. The CDR3 bases are TGTGCCGGACGGGACAGCACCAATTCACCCCTCCACTTT. It specifies CAGRDSTNSPLHF.